The 32 T cell receptor beta chains presented below share a single source sample, sequenced in a study. TCRdb independently ran MiXCR on the RT-PCR reads; one entry per CDR3 protein. Of more than 550,000 distinct CDR3 sequences listed, 12% to 15% are singletons. Sequenced input: memory CD4+ T cells from blood. The origin of the receptors is a female donor in good health, serving as a healthy control.

This clonotype was observed a few times. The CDR3 nucleotides read TGTGCCAGCAGCTTAGTCGGCCGACAGGGCATAGGTGGCGAGCAGTACTTC. Protein sequence: CASSLVGRQGIGGEQYF. This chain links TRBV7-8 with TRBJ2-7, with 7 bases lining up with TRBD1. The V gene's germline CDR1 is SGHVS and CDR2 FQNEAQ. The CDR3 covers 17 residues. The ends lost 1 base at V and 6 bases at J; junction bases unmatched: 15.

This chain joins TRBV6-2 or TRBV6-3 and TRBJ1-1; no clear D. The CDR3 sequence is 14 residues long. Germline CDR1 MNHEY, CDR2 SVGEGT. V shed 5 bases and J shed 1 base, with 11 bases lying between them. DNA of the CDR3: TGTGCCAGCAGTACACACGGACGGAACACTGAAGCTTTCTTT. It encodes CASSTHGRNTEAFF.

The rearrangement joins TRBV20-1 to TRBJ2-7; D uncertain. V lost 6 bases, J lost 5 bases, and 14 bases lay in between. CDR3 length: 12 residues. Looked up from germline, CDR1 is DFQATT and CDR2 is SNEGSKA (reference sequence). The chain's CDR3 is CSANLRRDEQYF. In nucleotides, the CDR3 is TGCAGTGCAAATCTAAGGCGCGACGAGCAGTACTTC.

This clonotype occurred a few times. The rearrangement links TRBV7-9 to TRBJ2-5; 15 positions match TRBD2. This CDR3 is 15 amino acids long. V shed 4 bases, J shed 7 bases, and the junction held 4 bases outside the gene matches. Germline CDR1 reads SEHNR; CDR2 reads FQNEAQ (reference sequence). The DNA of the CDR3 is TGTGCCAGCAGCTGGGGACTAGCGGGAGGAGGGACCCAGTACTTC. Translation: CASSWGLAGGGTQYF.

This clonotype occurred a few times. The chain is built from TRBV15 and TRBJ2-3; the D gene could be TRBD1 or TRBD2 (5 bases each). The CDR3 covers 15 residues. Germline V gives CDR1 LNHNV, CDR2 YYDKDF (reference sequence). Trimming cost V 0 bases and J 4 bases, with 11 bases left between them. The CDR3 coding sequence is TGTGCCACCAGCAGAGATTGGGGGATCCCAGATACGCAGTATTTT. Residues: CATSRDWGIPDTQYF. The whole variable domain, filled in from reference TRBV15 and TRBJ2-3, reads DAMVIQNPRYQVTQFGKPVTLSCSQTLNHNVMYWYQQKSSQAPKLLFHYYDKDFNNEADTPDNFQSRRPNTSFCFLDIRSPGLGDTAMYLCATSRDWGIPDTQYFGPGTRLTVL.

This clonotype was counted only a few times. This sequence joins TRBV18 and TRBJ2-3, with 9 nucleotides matching TRBD2. V lost 3 bases and J lost 4; bases outside the gene matches: 2. Germline lookup yields CDR1 KGHSH and CDR2 LQKENI. The CDR3 is made up of 14 amino acids. CDR3 region: CASSPKREADTQYF. Here the CDR3 DNA reads TGTGCCAGCTCACCCAAGCGGGAGGCAGATACGCAGTATTTT.

V usage is TRBV29-1 and J usage is TRBJ2-1; no reliable D call. The CDR3 is made up of 11 amino acids. CDR1 SQVTM and CDR2 ANQGSEA come from the germline V gene. The CDR3 sequence is CSCISYNEQFF. CDR3 DNA: TGCAGTTGTATCTCCTACAATGAGCAGTTCTTC.

V and J are TRBV3-1 and TRBJ2-1, with 8 nucleotides matching TRBD2. The CDR3 consists of 15 residues. J lost 4 bases, V lost 4 bases, and 6 bases had no gene match. Germline V gene data show CDR1 as LGHDT and CDR2 as YNNKEL (reference sequence). CDR3 coding DNA: TGTGCCAGCAGCCCCATGAGCGGGAGTTACAATGAGCAGTTCTTC. Protein: CASSPMSGSYNEQFF.

There are a few counts of this clonotype. This sequence joins TRBV7-9 and TRBJ1-1, with D unresolved. The CDR3 spans 13 residues. CDR1 is SEHNR, CDR2 FQNEAQ, per germline (reference sequence). The ends were cut back, 8 bases at V and 0 bases at J, with 10 bases in the middle. The CDR3 coding sequence is TGTGCCAGCGGAACGGTGATGAACACTGAAGCTTTCTTT. Translating gives CASGTVMNTEAFF.

This clonotype showed up just a few times. The CDR3: CASSLVFPYNEQFF. The CDR3 DNA follows: TGTGCCAGCAGCTTAGTTTTCCCGTACAATGAGCAGTTCTTC. The chain joins TRBV11-2 to TRBJ2-1; D remains unclear. This CDR3 is built from 14 residues. Germline V gene lookup returns CDR1 SGHAT and CDR2 FQNNGV. The V end lost 1 base, the J end lost 4 bases, and 8 bases lay between the germline ends.

Note on this clonotype: One junction end does not reproduce the germline sequence, and a read error may be involved. V is TRBV3-1 and J is TRBJ2-7; 8 nucleotides line up with TRBD2. Germline CDR1 is LGHDT and CDR2 is YNNKEL (reference sequence). CDR3 length: 12 residues. The CDR3 protein is CASSQEASGWFF. CDR3 bases: TGTGCCAGCAGCCAAGAGGCTAGCGGGTGGTTCTTC.

This clonotype appeared many times. The chain links TRBV4-3 to TRBJ2-3, with D perhaps matching TRBD1 (6 bases). The CDR3 loop spans 14 amino acids. Trimming stripped 4 bases from V and 4 bases from J, with 12 bases between. Germline CDR1 is LGHNA and CDR2 is YSLEER. The CDR3 sequence: CASSPARQADTQYF. In DNA, the CDR3 is TGCGCCAGCAGCCCGGCGAGACAGGCAGATACGCAGTATTTT.

The gene calls are TRBV18 and TRBJ2-1, with 8 bases aligning to TRBD2. V gave up 2 bases and J gave up 4 bases; unmatched junction bases: 4. The V gene's germline CDR1 is KGHSH and CDR2 LQKENI. The CDR3 spans 15 residues. The CDR3: CASSPDTSGYNEQFF. As DNA, the CDR3 is TGTGCCAGCTCACCAGACACTAGCGGTTACAATGAGCAGTTCTTC.

This clonotype was picked up many times. This chain joins TRBV5-1 and TRBJ2-5; D not resolved. This CDR3 has 14 residues. With 4 bases removed from V and 5 bases from J, the gap between germline ends came to 15 bases. CDR1 is SGHRS, CDR2 YFSETQ, per germline. The CDR3 coding sequence is TGCGCCAGCAGCCCGACGACACCTAGGGAGACCCAGTACTTC. This translates into CASSPTTPRETQYF.

V gene TRBV12-3 or TRBV12-4 combines with J gene TRBJ2-5, with 7 bases identical to TRBD2. The CDR3 runs to 13 residues. V dropped 3 bases and J dropped 5; count of bases not matched to a gene: 3. CDR3 amino acids: CASSLPRGETQYF. For the CDR3, the DNA is TGTGCCAGCAGTTTGCCGCGGGGGGAGACCCAGTACTTC.

The V call is TRBV6-5, the J call TRBJ2-1; 11 bases line up with TRBD2. In germline, CDR1 is MNHEY, CDR2 SVGAGI. The CDR3 extends over 16 amino acids. The J segment lost 4 bases and the V segment lost 6 bases, leaving 8 bases of the junction unmatched. The CDR3 reads CASRGPGLAAYNEQFF. The CDR3 DNA reads as TGTGCCAGCAGGGGACCGGGACTAGCGGCATACAATGAGCAGTTCTTC.

CDR3 amino acids: CSVDSGTDTQYF. The CDR3 DNA follows: TGCAGCGTTGACTCTGGCACAGATACGCAGTATTTT. The rearrangement links TRBV29-1 to TRBJ2-3; no firm D call. The germline V and J ends were trimmed by 3 bases and 1 base, with 5 bases remaining between them. This CDR3 region has 12 residues. Germline assignment: CDR1 SQVTM and CDR2 ANQGSEA.

V gene TRBV7-2 combines with J gene TRBJ1-5; D remains ambiguous. V lost 2 bases to trimming and J lost 0 bases, with 8 bases between them. Germline CDR1 reads SGHTA; CDR2 reads FQGNSA. The CDR3 is 15 residues long. CDR3 protein: CASSLTRLSNQPQHF. DNA of the CDR3: TGTGCCAGCAGCTTAACTCGACTTAGCAATCAGCCCCAGCATTTT.

This clonotype has a count of ten or more. CDR3 in DNA: TGCAGTGCTACCGCCTCACAGGGGGCGAATCAGCCCCAGCATTTT. Amino acids: CSATASQGANQPQHF. This rearrangement joins TRBV20-1 to TRBJ1-5, with 9 bases identical to TRBD1. V lost 4 bases to trimming and J lost 4 bases; unmatched junction nucleotides: 8. The CDR3 is 15 residues long. The germline V gene encodes CDR1 DFQATT and CDR2 SNEGSKA (reference sequence).

This clonotype came up a few times. The V gene is TRBV7-2, the J gene TRBJ2-4, with D unresolved. The V gene lost 2 bases and the J gene lost 14 bases, with 16 bases spanning the gap. The CDR3 has 13 amino acids. Germline values: CDR1 SGHTA, CDR2 FQGNSA. Here the CDR3 DNA reads TGTGCCAGCAGCTTAACGGGCCTAGACGCCGAGTACTTC. Its protein product is CASSLTGLDAEYF. The whole variable domain, filled in from reference TRBV7-2 and TRBJ2-4, reads GAGVSQSPSNKVTEKGKDVELRCDPISGHTALYWYRQSLGQGLEFLIYFQGNSAPDKSGLPSDRFSAERTGGSVSTLTIQRTQQEDSAVYLCASSLTGLDAEYFGAGTRLSVL.

This clonotype was seen more than once but under ten times. The gene calls are TRBV6-6 and TRBJ1-2, with unresolved D. Trimming removed 6 bases at V and 8 bases at J, with 16 bases between. The CDR3 runs 13 residues. Germline lookup yields CDR1 MNHNY and CDR2 SVGAGI (reference sequence). The CDR3 reads CASSTTEGGGYTF. CDR3 DNA: TGTGCCAGCAGCACTACGGAGGGTGGCGGCTACACCTTC.

This clonotype appeared a few times. The chain has TRBV7-2 and TRBJ2-7, with 11 bases identical to TRBD1. CDR3 length: 15 residues. Germline CDR1 SGHTA, CDR2 FQGNSA. Losses at the gene ends were 1 base for V and 3 bases for J; bases not matched to a gene: 2. As DNA, the CDR3 is TGTGCCAGCAGCTTAGTGGGACAGGGGGGCTACGAGCAGTACTTC. This encodes CASSLVGQGGYEQYF.

J is TRBJ1-5 and V is TRBV6-2 or TRBV6-3; 9 bases match TRBD1. The CDR3 consists of 16 residues. Germline trimming cut 8 bases from V and 3 bases from J; bases unmatched to any gene: 11. In germline, CDR1 is MNHEY, CDR2 SVGEGT. The DNA of the CDR3 is TGTGCCAGCGGGCTCCCCACAGGGGGCAACAATCAGCCCCAGCATTTT. Translation: CASGLPTGGNNQPQHF.

In this sample, this clonotype turned up many times. The chain uses TRBV7-2 and TRBJ1-2; D not certain. The CDR3 spans 14 residues. Germline values: CDR1 SGHTA, CDR2 FQGNSA. Trimming pared 5 bases from V and 7 bases from J, leaving 17 bases between. Here the CDR3 reads CASSPEVGFSGYTF. CDR3 coding DNA: TGTGCCAGCAGCCCGGAAGTGGGATTTTCTGGCTACACCTTC. Variable domain in full (rest from reference TRBV7-2 and TRBJ1-2): GAGVSQSPSNKVTEKGKDVELRCDPISGHTALYWYRQSLGQGLEFLIYFQGNSAPDKSGLPSDRFSAERTGGSVSTLTIQRTQQEDSAVYLCASSPEVGFSGYTFGSGTRLTVV.

This clonotype was counted a few times. J is TRBJ2-7 and V is TRBV15; D unclear. Germline V CDR1 and CDR2: LNHNV, YYDKDF (reference sequence). V gave up 4 bases and J gave up 5 bases, with 15 bases separating them. The CDR3 contains 14 residues. The chain's CDR3 is CATSTTPRIHEQYF. The CDR3, as DNA: TGTGCCACCAGCACGACCCCTCGGATCCACGAGCAGTACTTC.

The table lists this clonotype with a few counts. CDR3 protein: CASSLTRESEAFF. The CDR3 DNA is TGTGCCAGCAGTTTAACCAGGGAGTCTGAAGCTTTCTTT. The chain recombines TRBV12-3 or TRBV12-4 with TRBJ1-1; possibly TRBD1 for D (5 bases). V lost 2 bases, J lost 6 bases, and 10 bases lay in between. This CDR3 contains 13 residues.

This clonotype was observed at least ten times. The rearrangement joins TRBV29-1 to TRBJ1-1; 8 bases agree with TRBD1. From germline, CDR1 is SQVTM and CDR2 ANQGSEA. J gave up 5 bases and V 6 bases, and 8 bases lay outside the gene matches. This CDR3 spans 13 amino acids. The CDR3 sequence: CSVGQGPRTEAFF. The CDR3 DNA reads as TGCAGCGTCGGACAGGGCCCGAGGACTGAAGCTTTCTTT.

V is TRBV28 and J is TRBJ2-7; D is possibly TRBD1 (5 bases). V lost 3 bases to trimming and J lost 1 base, with 13 bases between them. CDR3 length equals 15 residues. Germline CDR1 and CDR2: MDHEN and SYDVKM. The CDR3 spells CASSFGAGMSYEQYF. The CDR3 nucleotides read TGTGCCAGCAGTTTTGGAGCAGGGATGTCCTACGAGCAGTACTTC.

The table lists this clonotype with a few counts. The J gene is TRBJ2-3, the V gene TRBV5-6, with 8 positions matching TRBD1. This CDR3 comprises 15 residues. Germline CDR1 SGHDT, CDR2 YYEEEE. The ends lost 4 bases at V and 4 bases at J; junction bases unmatched: 8. CDR3 loop: CASSVQGDGSDTQYF. CDR3 nucleotide sequence: TGTGCCAGCAGCGTACAGGGGGACGGATCAGATACGCAGTATTTT.

This clonotype occurred many times. This chain connects TRBV15 to TRBJ2-7; D remains ambiguous. CDR1 is LNHNV and CDR2 is YYDKDF in the germline V gene (reference sequence). This CDR3 has 14 residues. V lost 0 bases, J lost 4 bases, and 10 bases lay in between. CDR3 in DNA: TGTGCCACCAGCAGAGATCTCCATGGATACGAGCAGTACTTC. It is translated as CATSRDLHGYEQYF.

The sample holds a few counts of this clonotype. The genes are TRBV7-3 and TRBJ2-2, with D uncertain. The CDR3 runs 12 residues. Germline CDR1 reads SGHTA; CDR2 reads FQGTGA. Trimming took off 5 bases at V and 7 bases at J, with 8 bases between the two ends. The CDR3 DNA reads TGTGCCAGCAGCCCTGGCGGCGGGGAGCTGTTTTTT. Encoded protein: CASSPGGGELFF.

The chain combines TRBV18 with TRBJ2-1; 8 bases match TRBD2. V trimming: 3 bases; J trimming: 4 bases; junction bases outside the gene matches: 14. This CDR3 is 18 amino acids long. Per germline, CDR1 KGHSH and CDR2 LQKENI. CDR3 in DNA: TGTGCCAGCTCACCGATAGCGGCGGGGGGCTCAGCTTACAATGAGCAGTTCTTC. Encoded protein: CASSPIAAGGSAYNEQFF.